A selection of T cell receptor beta chains follows, all from one sample in a study of tumor and adjacent non-tumor tissue in lung cancer. One entry per CDR3 protein results from TCRdb running MiXCR on the multiplex PCR reads. The table includes under 250,000 distinct CDR3 sequences, about two thirds detected once. Sequencing was carried out using lung tumor tissue. The receptor set was obtained from a man in his 60s with non-small cell lung cancer. Each CDR3 is given with its conserved first and last residue. The order of the fields is clone size, D gene, CDR3 length, J gene, V gene, CDR3 DNA, CDR3 protein. A D gene is named only where the DNA matches it firmly. Only some rows state a clone size, as once, few, many or a class for expanded clones.

>.|.|15|TRBJ2-3|TRBV28
TGTGCCAGCAGTCCCGACAGAGGTAGCACAGATACGCAGTATTTT
CASSPDRGSTDTQYF
>few|TRBD2|16|TRBJ2-3|TRBV5-1
TGCGCCAGCAGCCCGGATAGCGGGGGGCCTCAAGATACGCAGTATTTT
CASSPDSGGPQDTQYF
>.|.|12|TRBJ1-2|TRBV12-3/TRBV12-4
TGTGCCAGCAGCCGAGACAGCGACGGCTACACCTTC
CASSRDSDGYTF
>many|.|11|TRBJ2-1|TRBV11-3
TGTGCCAGCAGAAGAGGGGGTGAGCAGTTCTTC
CASRRGGEQFF
>.|.|15|TRBJ2-1|TRBV11-3
TGTGTCAGCAGCTTAGGGGCAATAAGCCCCGATGAGCAGTTCTTC
CVSSLGAISPDEQFF
>.|TRBD2|15|TRBJ2-5|TRBV25-1
TGTGCCAGCAGTGATCCTGCTAGCGGGCAAGAGACCCAGTACTTC
CASSDPASGQETQYF
>.|TRBD1|14|TRBJ1-4|TRBV5-6
TGTGCCAGGAGCCCGACAGGGGTCGATGAAAAACTGTTTTTT
CARSPTGVDEKLFF
>many|.|13|TRBJ2-3|TRBV12-3/TRBV12-4
TGTGCCAGCAGCCCCCTTAGCACAGATACGCAGTATTTT
CASSPLSTDTQYF
>.|.|15|TRBJ1-1|TRBV20-1
TGCAATGCTAGAGATACAAACAGAATGAACACTGAAGCTTTCTTT
CNARDTNRMNTEAFF
>.|.|13|TRBJ1-2|TRBV5-4
TGTACCAGCAGCCCCGGGACATCTAATGGCTACACCTTC
CTSSPGTSNGYTF
>.|.|17|TRBJ2-6|TRBV5-4
TGTGCCAGCAGCTTGCGGCAGGGAAGCTCTGGGGCCAACGTCCAGACTTTC
CASSLRQGSSGANVQTF
>.|TRBD1|14|TRBJ2-7|TRBV6-5
TGTGCCAGCAGTCACCGGGACAGGCCATACGAGCAGTACTTC
CASSHRDRPYEQYF
>.|.|13|TRBJ2-3|TRBV12-3/TRBV12-4
TGTACCAGCACCCCTGTTAGCACAGATTCGCAGTATTTT
CTSTPVSTDSQYF
>few|.|17|TRBJ2-5|TRBV5-6
TGTGCCAGCAGCTTGGAAGGGGTAGGACGAGCTCGAGAGACCCAGTACTTC
CASSLEGVGRARETQYF
>.|.|12|TRBJ2-3|TRBV6-1
TGTGCCAGCAGTGATCGGCCAGATGCGCAGTATTTT
CASSDRPDAQYF
>.|.|14|TRBJ2-1|TRBV7-2
TGTGCCAGCAGCAAGAGGGACTCCCACAATGAGCTGTTCTTC
CASSKRDSHNELFF
>many|.|16|TRBJ2-1|TRBV5-6
TGTGCCAGCAGCCCCGAGGGGGGAGGCTCCTACAATGAGCAGTTCTTC
CASSPEGGGSYNEQFF
>.|TRBD2|14|TRBJ2-5|TRBV20-1
TGCAGTTCTCCAGCGGGGGGGCTCGGAGAGACCCAGTACTTC
CSSPAGGLGETQYF
>many|TRBD1|14|TRBJ1-1|TRBV4-1
TGCGCCAGCACCCCACCCCGGACAGGGGCTGAAGCTTTCTTT
CASTPPRTGAEAFF
>.|.|11|TRBJ2-3|TRBV20-1
TGCAGTGCGGAGTTCCTAGATACGCAGTATTTT
CSAEFLDTQYF
>.|TRBD2|16|TRBJ2-1|TRBV10-3
TGTGCCATCAGTGAGCTCACAGCGGGAGCAGACAATGAGCAGTTCTTC
CAISELTAGADNEQFF
>.|.|17|TRBJ1-2|TRBV4-1
TGCGCCAGCAGCCAAGTAGATTTCATAGGGGCTAACTATGGCTACACCTTC
CASSQVDFIGANYGYTF
>few|.|16|TRBJ1-1|TRBV5-1
TGTGCCAGCAGCTTGGACCACTGGGCAGTGAACACTGAAGCTTTCTTT
CASSLDHWAVNTEAFF
>.|.|16|TRBJ1-5|TRBV6-2/TRBV6-3
TGTGCCAGCAGGCGACAGAGACAAAGCGGGAATCGACCCCAGCATTTT
CASRRQRQSGNRPQHF
>.|TRBD2|17|TRBJ2-7|TRBV12-3/TRBV12-4
TGTGCCAGCAGTCCTATGGCGGGGGGGCCCAGCTCCTACGAGCAGTACTTC
CASSPMAGGPSSYEQYF
>.|TRBD2|15|TRBJ2-7|TRBV6-1
TGTGCCAGCAGTGAATTGGGGACTAGCGGGTACGAGCAGTACTTC
CASSELGTSGYEQYF
>.|TRBD1|15|TRBJ1-2|TRBV5-6
TGTGCCAGCAGCTCGCCGGGACAGGGCTACTATGGCTACACCTTC
CASSSPGQGYYGYTF
>.|.|12|TRBJ2-3|TRBV29-1
TGCAGCGTCCCGATGGGCGCAAATACGCAATATTTT
CSVPMGANTQYF
>.|.|14|TRBJ1-5|TRBV6-2/TRBV6-3
TGTGCCAGCAGATCCAAGGCCAGCAATCAGCCCCACCATTTT
CASRSKASNQPHHF